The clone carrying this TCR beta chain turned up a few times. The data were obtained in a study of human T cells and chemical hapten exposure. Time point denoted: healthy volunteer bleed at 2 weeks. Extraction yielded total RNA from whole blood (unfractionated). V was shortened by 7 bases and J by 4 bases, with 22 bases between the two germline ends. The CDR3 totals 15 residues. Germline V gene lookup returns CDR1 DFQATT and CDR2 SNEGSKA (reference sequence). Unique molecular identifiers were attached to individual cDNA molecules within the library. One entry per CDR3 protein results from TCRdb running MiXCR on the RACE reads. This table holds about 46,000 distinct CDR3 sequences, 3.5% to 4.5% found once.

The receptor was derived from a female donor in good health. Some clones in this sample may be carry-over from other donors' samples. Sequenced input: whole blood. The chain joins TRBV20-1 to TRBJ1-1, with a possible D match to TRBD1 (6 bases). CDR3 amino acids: CSVTQGLYGRTEAFF. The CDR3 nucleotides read TGCAGTGTGACGCAGGGGCTTTACGGCCGCACTGAAGCTTTCTTT.